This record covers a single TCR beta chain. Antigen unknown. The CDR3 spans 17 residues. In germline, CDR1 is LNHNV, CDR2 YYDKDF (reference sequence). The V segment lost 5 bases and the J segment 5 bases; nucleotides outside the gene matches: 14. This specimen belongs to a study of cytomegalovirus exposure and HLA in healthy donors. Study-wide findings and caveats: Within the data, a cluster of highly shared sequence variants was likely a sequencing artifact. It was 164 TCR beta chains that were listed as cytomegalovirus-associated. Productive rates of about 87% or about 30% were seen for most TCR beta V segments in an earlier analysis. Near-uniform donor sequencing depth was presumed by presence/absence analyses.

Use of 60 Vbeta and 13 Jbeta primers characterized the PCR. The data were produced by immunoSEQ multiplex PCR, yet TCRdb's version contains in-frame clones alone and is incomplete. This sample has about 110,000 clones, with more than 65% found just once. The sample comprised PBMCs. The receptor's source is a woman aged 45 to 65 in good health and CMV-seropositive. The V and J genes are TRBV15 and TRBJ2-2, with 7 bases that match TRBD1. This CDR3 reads CATSANPQGLITGELFF. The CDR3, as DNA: TGTGCCACCAGCGCTAACCCACAGGGGCTCATTACCGGGGAGCTGTTTTTT.